The 8 T cell receptor beta chains given below trace back to one sample, sequenced in a study of blood T cells in healthy people across ages (dated by TCRdb to about 2015). Libraries were prepared through 5' RACE. TCRdb lists the instrument as Illumina HiSeq 2500. A second roughly 7 to 12 cycle PCR used a sample-barcoded 5' primer and a J-beta primer mix. The public sequencing data were trimmed at Q25 with fastp and processed into clonotypes with MiXCR by TCRdb, which kept only in-frame beta chains. Each CDR3 protein appears once, grouped with its most common genes and DNA. The sample table contains around 650,000 distinct CDR3 sequences; only one count was recorded for about 43% of them. Together, the top ten hold roughly 30% of the sample. Sequencing was performed on blood. These receptor sequences come from a man older than 75 in good health.

This clonotype was seen many times. This chain connects TRBV6-2 or TRBV6-3 to TRBJ2-3; 9 bases are shared with TRBD2. The CDR3 consists of 16 residues. Germline V gene sequence: CDR1 MNHEY, CDR2 SVGEGT. The J segment lost 7 bases and the V segment lost 6 bases, leaving 14 bases of the junction unmatched. The CDR3 DNA sequence: TGTGCCAGCAGAGACAATAGCGGGGGTCAATCCAATACGCAGTATTTT. Translated, it gives CASRDNSGGQSNTQYF.

The chain recombines TRBV2 with TRBJ2-5; D is tentatively TRBD1 or TRBD2 (5 bases each). The DNA end lines up better with TRBJ2-7; the J call may be wrong. The CDR3 has 14 residues. In germline, CDR1 is SNHLY, CDR2 FYNNEI. The DNA of the CDR3 is TGTGCCAGCAGTTCAACTCAGGGAGCGGACGAGCAGTACTTC. It yields the protein CASSSTQGADEQYF.

This CDR3 is CASSQRRAERNTIYF. The CDR3 DNA is TGTGCCAGCAGTCAAAGACGGGCTGAGAGAAACACCATATATTTT. The rearrangement joins TRBV6-2 or TRBV6-3 to TRBJ1-3; D gene unclear. This CDR3 region has 15 residues. The germline gives CDR1 MNHEY, CDR2 SVGEGT. Trimming removed 5 bases from V and 5 bases from J, with 16 bases in between.

This clonotype was observed at least ten times. The rearrangement links TRBV9 to TRBJ2-1; 13 nucleotides line up with TRBD2. The CDR3 spans 15 residues. Per germline, CDR1 SGDLS and CDR2 YYNGEE. After removal of 4 bases from V and 6 bases from J, the junction contained 4 bases not matched to a gene. The CDR3 loop reads CASSSRTSGSNEQFF. The DNA for the CDR3 is TGTGCCAGCAGCTCACGGACTAGCGGGAGCAATGAGCAGTTCTTC.

This clonotype has more than one count but fewer than ten. The chain uses TRBV12-3 or TRBV12-4 and TRBJ2-6, with D unclear. This CDR3 is 15 amino acids long. The V gene lost 4 bases and the J gene lost 0 bases, with 7 bases spanning the gap. The CDR3 sequence is CASSSVGSGANVLTF. As DNA, the CDR3 is TGTGCCAGCAGTTCAGTTGGCTCTGGGGCCAACGTCCTGACTTTC.

This clonotype turned up a few times. The rearrangement links TRBV27 to TRBJ2-7; D possibly corresponds to TRBD1 (7 bases). V shed 3 bases and J shed 3 bases, with 9 bases lying between them. The CDR3 length is 13 residues. In germline, CDR1 is MNHEY, CDR2 SMNVEV (reference sequence). CDR3 sequence reads: CASSFRGVYEQYF. In DNA form, the CDR3 reads TGTGCCAGCAGTTTCAGGGGGGTCTACGAGCAGTACTTC.

V usage is TRBV4-1 and J usage is TRBJ2-4; D gene ambiguous. The CDR3 totals 15 residues. CDR1 MGHRA and CDR2 YSYEKL come from the germline V gene. Trimming stripped 1 base from V and 0 bases from J, with 7 bases between. The CDR3 is CASSQVILAKNIQYF. CDR3 coding DNA: TGCGCCAGCAGCCAAGTTATCTTAGCCAAAAACATTCAGTACTTC.

The chain couples TRBV20-1 to TRBJ2-5, with D possibly TRBD2 on 7 matching bases. CDR1 is DFQATT, CDR2 SNEGSKA, per germline (reference sequence). The CDR3 covers 13 residues. V was clipped by 1 base and J by 5 bases, with 11 bases between them. For the CDR3, the DNA is TGCAGTGCTAGAGGCGGGGGCGAGGAGACCCAGTACTTC. This sequence encodes CSARGGGEETQYF.